This TCR beta chain appears in the sequencing data of a study of CD8+ T cells in alopecia areata. About the study: Treatment comprised oral tofacitinib, 5 to 10 mg twice daily, in treated patients. Study-wide findings and caveats: A great number of expanded lesional clones endured in scalp and blood during tofacitinib.

There are 14 residues in the CDR3. CDR1 and CDR2 (germline): MDHEN, SYDVKM. Trimming shortened V by 3 bases and J by 0 bases, and 8 bases separated the two germline ends. Treatment indicated: oral pan-JAK inhibitor, 5-10 mg twice daily. In alopecia areata patients, both lesional scalp punch biopsies and peripheral blood were collected. About this clone itself: Its antigen is not identified.

The sequencing template was cDNA reverse transcribed from extracted RNA. Generated by immunoSEQ multiplex PCR, the TCRdb table keeps only in-frame clones and is missing some. Of roughly 210,000 clones listed, over 40% were seen once; the top ten hold about 2.6%. This TCR derives from a human donor with alopecia areata. The specimen comprised CD4+ T cells sorted from blood, sampled between weeks 36 and 40, from a patient treated with tofacitinib. The V gene is TRBV28, the J gene TRBJ1-1; D is unclear. This chain's CDR3 is CASSFSLLNTEAFF. CDR3 bases: TGTGCCAGCAGTTTCTCCTTGCTGAACACTGAAGCTTTCTTT.